The rows below give T cell receptor beta chains drawn from one sample of a study of untreated major depressive disorder. Produced via immunoSEQ multiplex PCR; TCRdb's table is partial and in-frame only. The sample contains about 22,000 clones, over 85% of which appear only once. The sequenced material came from CD4+ T cells from PBMCs. Source of these receptors: a woman aged 40-49 years in good health. The CDR3 runs from the conserved cysteine through the conserved F or W. D genes are given only for firm matches. The size of a clone is reported for some rows only, either as once, few or many, or as a class for expanded clones.

>TRBV12-5|TRBJ2-2|TRBD1|few
TGTGCTAGTGGTTTGGCCGCTCGGTCCGGACAGGGAACCGGGGAGCTGTTTTTT
CASGLAARSGQGTGELFF
>TRBV7-8|TRBJ1-1|.|.
TGTGCCAGCAGCTTAACTACAAAAGCTACGCTGCGCGGGATGAACACTGAAGCTTTCTTT
CASSLTTKATLRGMNTEAFF
>TRBV28|TRBJ1-2|TRBD1|.
TGTGCCAGCAGTTTCCAGGGGACAGTGGGTAACTATGGCTACACCTTC
CASSFQGTVGNYGYTF
>TRBV4-2|TRBJ1-4|TRBD1|.
TGTGCCAGCAGCCAAGGGTTCCGGGACAGGGGAGGGTTAGAAAAACTGTTTTTT
CASSQGFRDRGGLEKLFF
>TRBV6-1|TRBJ1-1|TRBD1|.
TGTGCCAGCAGCCAACAGGGGGCGCTTACTGAAGCTTTCTTT
CASSQQGALTEAFF
>TRBV20-1|TRBJ1-2|.|.
TGCAGTGCTAGGGAGGGCGGCTACACCTTC
CSAREGGYTF
>TRBV4-3|TRBJ2-5|TRBD2|once
TGCGCCAGCAGCCCAGTTCGGACTAGCGGGGGACAAGAGACCCAGTACTTC
CASSPVRTSGGQETQYF
>TRBV28|TRBJ2-6|.|.
TGTGCCAGCAGACTGGGGGGCGGCACTGGGGCCAACGTCCTGACTTTC
CASRLGGGTGANVLTF
>TRBV7-2|TRBJ2-4|.|.
TGTGCCAGCAGCCCCGCTCGGGTGCGGAACATTCAGTACTTC
CASSPARVRNIQYF
>TRBV7-3|TRBJ2-2|TRBD2|.
TGTGCCAGCAGCCAACTAGCGGGGGTCCCCGGGGAGCTGTTTTTT
CASSQLAGVPGELFF
>TRBV5-1|TRBJ2-2|.|.
TGCGCCAGCAGCCCCAACACCGGGGAGCTGTTTTTT
CASSPNTGELFF
>TRBV5-1|TRBJ1-3|.|.
TGCGCCAGCAGCTTGGGAGGGCCCGGAAACACCATATATTTT
CASSLGGPGNTIYF
>TRBV20-1|TRBJ1-2|.|.
TGCAGTGCTAAGGGGTCCGGGAGCTACACCTTC
CSAKGSGSYTF
>TRBV9|TRBJ2-2|TRBD2|.
TGTGCCAGCAGCGCCCAGGCGGGGGGTAACACCGGGGAGCTGTTTTTT
CASSAQAGGNTGELFF
>TRBV19|TRBJ1-1|.|.
TGTGCCAGTAGTGTCAACCGGGACGGGGAGAAAACTTTCTTT
CASSVNRDGEKTFF
>TRBV7-7|TRBJ2-5|.|once
TGTGCTAGCAGCTTAGTGGTGTCGGGCGAGACCCAGTACTTC
CASSLVVSGETQYF
>TRBV5-4|TRBJ2-2|TRBD2|once
TGTGCCAGCAGATCGACTAGCGGTTACACCGGGGAGCTGTTTTTT
CASRSTSGYTGELFF
>TRBV18|TRBJ1-1|.|few
TGTGCCAGCTCACCTACAGAAAACACTGAAGCTTTCTTT
CASSPTENTEAFF
>TRBV28|TRBJ2-5|.|.
TGTGCCAGCAGTTTCGTGGAGACCCAGTACTTC
CASSFVETQYF
>TRBV4-1|TRBJ2-7|.|.
TGCGCCAGCAGCCAAGAGGGTCCCTCAAGGGGCGAGCAGTACTTC
CASSQEGPSRGEQYF
>TRBV2|TRBJ1-4|TRBD1|.
TGTGCCAGCAGTGTTAGGACAGGGAATGAAAAACTGTTTTTT
CASSVRTGNEKLFF
>TRBV5-5|TRBJ1-6|.|few
TGTGCCAGCAGTTCCCAAGGGAGCTCCTATAATTCACCCCTCCACTTT
CASSSQGSSYNSPLHF
>TRBV19|TRBJ2-3|.|.
TGTGCCAGCCTCGCAGATACGCAGTATTTT
CASLADTQYF
>TRBV5-1|TRBJ2-5|.|.
TGCGCCAGCAGCTTGGTTGGCCCCCAGGCCGATCCGGGAACCCAGTACTTC
CASSLVGPQADPGTQYF
>TRBV28|TRBJ1-4|.|.
TGTGCAAGCGCCCCCTTGGATGAAAAACTGTTTTTT
CASAPLDEKLFF
>TRBV5-1|TRBJ2-5|.|.
TGCGCCAGCAGCTTGTGGGCCGGGACATCGCAAGAGACCCAGTACTTC
CASSLWAGTSQETQYF
>TRBV6-6|TRBJ2-3|.|.
TGTGCCAGCACCGACCCACCGGCAGATACGCAGTATTTT
CASTDPPADTQYF
>TRBV2|TRBJ2-5|.|.
TGTGCCAGCAGTGATAGGGCTAGGGTGGGGGCTCAAGAGACCCAGTACTTC
CASSDRARVGAQETQYF
>TRBV27|TRBJ2-5|TRBD1|.
TGTGCCAGCAGTCCCGGGACAGGGGGTTTGACCCAGTACTTC
CASSPGTGGLTQYF
>TRBV6-1|TRBJ2-5|TRBD1|.
TGTGCCAGCAGGGGACAGGGGTGGGGAGAGACCCAGTACTTC
CASRGQGWGETQYF
>TRBV28|TRBJ1-5|.|.
TGTGCCAGCAGTCCAGACACGAGGCGAAGCAATCAGCCCCAGCATTTT
CASSPDTRRSNQPQHF
>TRBV7-2|TRBJ2-1|TRBD1|.
TGTGCCAGCAGCTTGGGGGGACAGGGTTTCAATGAGCAGTTCTTC
CASSLGGQGFNEQFF
>TRBV4-2|TRBJ1-3|TRBD1|.
TGTGCCAGCAGCCAAGAGATAGGGACAGAAGGGGACACCATATATTTT
CASSQEIGTEGDTIYF
>TRBV7-2|TRBJ1-1|TRBD1|.
TGTGCCAGCAGCTTCAGACAGGGTGGAACTGAAGCTTTCTTT
CASSFRQGGTEAFF
>TRBV9|TRBJ2-3|TRBD1|.
TGTGCCAGCAGCCCAGGGACAGGAGGAGATACGCAGTATTTT
CASSPGTGGDTQYF
>TRBV6-6|TRBJ1-5|.|.
TGTGCCAGCAGTTACCTCTCTTCTATAGTTAGTCAGCCCCAGCATTTT
CASSYLSSIVSQPQHF
>TRBV4-1|TRBJ2-7|TRBD2|.
TGCGCCAGCAGCCAAGATGAAAGCGGGAGGGCCTACGAGCAGTACTTC
CASSQDESGRAYEQYF
>TRBV5-1|TRBJ1-4|.|once
TGCGCCAGCAGCAAAAGAGAGGGGGGCGTAGATGAAAAACTGTTTTTT
CASSKREGGVDEKLFF
>TRBV27|TRBJ2-1|.|.
TGTGCCAGCAGTCCTATGAGTCAATTTAGCTCGGGTGAGCAGTTCTTC
CASSPMSQFSSGEQFF
>TRBV5-1|TRBJ2-7|.|.
TGCGCCAGCAGAACAGAATACGAGCAGTACTTC
CASRTEYEQYF
>TRBV7-6|TRBJ1-1|.|.
TGTGCCAGCAGCTTGCGGGATAACACTGAAGCTTTCTTT
CASSLRDNTEAFF
>TRBV5-1|TRBJ2-7|TRBD2|.
TGCGCCAGCAGCTTGACTAGCGGGTCCTACTACGAGCAGTACTTC
CASSLTSGSYYEQYF
>TRBV4-2|TRBJ1-2|.|.
TGTGCCAGCAGCCAAGAGAGTATGCCGGAGGGGGGCTACACCTTC
CASSQESMPEGGYTF
>TRBV4-1|TRBJ2-2|.|.
TGCGCCAGCAGCCAAGAAACCCCGGGTCGCCAGGGGCGGGGCACCGGGGAGCTGTTTTTT
CASSQETPGRQGRGTGELFF
>TRBV10-3|TRBJ2-6|TRBD1|.
TGTGCCATCAGTGATGGGACAGGGGTTTATGGGGCCAACGTCCTGACTTTC
CAISDGTGVYGANVLTF
>TRBV4-2|TRBJ2-1|TRBD2|.
TGTGCCAGCAGCCAAGGGTTGGCGGGAGGGGGTGGTGAGCAGTTCTTC
CASSQGLAGGGGEQFF
>TRBV10-3|TRBJ1-1|.|.
TGTGCCATCAGTCAAGGGGGTAAGAACACTGAAGCTTTCTTT
CAISQGGKNTEAFF
>TRBV18|TRBJ1-1|.|.
TGTGCCAGCTCCCAGGAGGACGGGAATGAAGCTTTCTTT
CASSQEDGNEAFF
>TRBV25-1|TRBJ1-1|.|.
TGTGCCAGCAGTGAATCGACAAGCGGGGGGTTTGGGGCTGAAGCTTTCTTT
CASSESTSGGFGAEAFF
>TRBV19|TRBJ1-1|.|once
TGTGCCAGTAGTATCTCAGGACAGCTGAACACTGAAGCTTTCTTT
CASSISGQLNTEAFF
>TRBV4-3|TRBJ1-1|.|.
TGCGCCAGCAGCCAAGATGGGTTGAACACTGAAGCTTTCTTT
CASSQDGLNTEAFF
>TRBV6-6|TRBJ1-1|TRBD1|.
TGTGCCCACAACAGGGGAAACACTGAAGCTTTCTTT
CAHNRGNTEAFF
>TRBV7-2|TRBJ2-7|TRBD1|.
TGTGCCAGCAGCTTAGTGGGGGACAGCTCCTACGAGCAGTACTTC
CASSLVGDSSYEQYF
>TRBV2|TRBJ1-6|.|.
TGTGCCTCTCGACGGGACCAGGGCTCCTATAATTCACCCCTCCACTTT
CASRRDQGSYNSPLHF
>TRBV5-1|TRBJ2-5|.|once
TGCGCCAGCAGCTTTTCACAGGGAAGCCAAGAGACCCAGTACTTC
CASSFSQGSQETQYF